This TCR beta chain was obtained from a study of cytomegalovirus exposure and HLA in healthy donors. The PCR employed 60 Vbeta primers together with 13 Jbeta primers. TCRdb's table, derived via immunoSEQ multiplex PCR, lists solely in-frame clones and lacks some. The sample includes about 130,000 clones, about 80% of them seen just once. The CDR3 is made up of 12 amino acids. Trimming cost V 6 bases and J 6 bases; bases outside gene matches: 4. Germline CDR1 and CDR2: SQVTM and ANQGSEA. Notes on the study in general: Association of a missense DCLRE1C variant with TCR beta V- and J-gene trimming was reported in a later analysis. The listing of roughly 160 TCR beta chains classed them as cytomegalovirus-associated. Most subjects' HLA-A and HLA-B alleles were reportedly predicted from TCR beta sequences. Follow-up analysis seemed to connect common viral pathogens with several of the most significant clusters identified.

With respect to this clone: Its matching antigen is unknown.

The source is a man aged 35 to 55 in good health and CMV-seropositive. Material: PBMCs. The rearrangement links TRBV29-1 to TRBJ2-1; 8 bases agree with TRBD2. The CDR3 DNA reads TGCAGCGTAAGCGGGAGCGGCAATGAGCAGTTCTTC. Amino acid sequence: CSVSGSGNEQFF.